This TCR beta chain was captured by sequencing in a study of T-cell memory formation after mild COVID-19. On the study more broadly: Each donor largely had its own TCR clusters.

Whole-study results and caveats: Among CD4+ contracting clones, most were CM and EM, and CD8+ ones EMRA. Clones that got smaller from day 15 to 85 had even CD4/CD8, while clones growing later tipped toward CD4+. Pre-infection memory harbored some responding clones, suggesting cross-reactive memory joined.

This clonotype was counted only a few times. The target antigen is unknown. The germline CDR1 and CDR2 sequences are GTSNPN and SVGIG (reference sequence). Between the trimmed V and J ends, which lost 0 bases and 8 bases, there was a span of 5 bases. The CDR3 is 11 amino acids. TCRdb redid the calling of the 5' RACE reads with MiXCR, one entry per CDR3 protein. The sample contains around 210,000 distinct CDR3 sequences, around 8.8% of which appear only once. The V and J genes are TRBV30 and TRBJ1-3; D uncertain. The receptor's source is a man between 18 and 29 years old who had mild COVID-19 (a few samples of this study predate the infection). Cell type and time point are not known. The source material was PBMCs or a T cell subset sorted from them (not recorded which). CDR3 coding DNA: TGTGCCTGGAGTGTTATAGACACCATATATTTT. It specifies CAWSVIDTIYF.